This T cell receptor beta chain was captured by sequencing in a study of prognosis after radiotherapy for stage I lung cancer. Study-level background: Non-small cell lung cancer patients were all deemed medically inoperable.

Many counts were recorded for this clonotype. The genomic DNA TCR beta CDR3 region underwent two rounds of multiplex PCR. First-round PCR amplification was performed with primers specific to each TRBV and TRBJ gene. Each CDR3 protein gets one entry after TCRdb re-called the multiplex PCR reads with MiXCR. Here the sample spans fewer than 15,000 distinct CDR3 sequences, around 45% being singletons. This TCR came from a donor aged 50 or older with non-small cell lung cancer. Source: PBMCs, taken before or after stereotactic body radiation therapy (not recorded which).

CDR3 in amino acids: CSVEGTGTYEQYF. The CDR3 DNA follows: TGCAGCGTTGAAGGGACAGGAACCTACGAGCAGTACTTC. The chain is built from TRBV29-1 and TRBJ2-7, with 7 positions matching TRBD1. The CDR3 extends over 13 amino acids. Trimming took 1 base from V and 2 from J; bases not matched to a gene: 2. In germline, CDR1 is SQVTM, CDR2 ANQGSEA.